A selection of T cell receptor beta chains follows, all from one sample in a study of T cell repertoires in cytomegalovirus infection. Which antigens these TCRs recognize remains unknown. TCRdb passed the reads through MiXCR, listing each CDR3 protein once. The sample lists more than 85,000 distinct CDR3 sequences, around 29% occurring once. The sample was CD8+ T cells from cultured PBMCs, taken from culture after CMV antigen stimulation. The origin of the receptors is a human donor in good health (CMV status not recorded). Some clones in this sample may be carry-over from other donors' samples. Both conserved end residues are part of each CDR3. D genes are given only for firm matches. Clone size is shown for a subset of rows, as once, few, many or a class of expanded clone.

-	TRBJ2-3	few	TRBV6-5	CASSYGRDTDTQYF	TGTGCCAGCAGTTACGGGCGCGACACAGATACGCAGTATTTT
TRBD2	TRBJ2-1	-	TRBV25-1	CASSESTSGGAYNEQFF	TGTGCCAGCAGTGAATCAACTAGCGGGGGGGCGTACAATGAGCAGTTCTTC
TRBD1	TRBJ2-1	-	TRBV2	CAIGTGYEQFF	TGTGCCATAGGGACAGGTTATGAGCAGTTCTTC
-	TRBJ1-3	-	TRBV7-6	CASSLPLGRREAGENTIYF	TGTGCCAGCAGCTTACCTTTGGGCCGACGGGAGGCAGGGGAAAACACCATATATTTT
TRBD2	TRBJ2-3	-	TRBV27	CASSFSGVDTQYF	TGTGCCAGCAGTTTTAGCGGGGTAGATACGCAGTATTTT
TRBD2	TRBJ2-1	many	TRBV11-1	CASSFRTSGNEQFF	TGTGCCAGCAGCTTTCGGACTAGCGGGAATGAGCAGTTCTTC
-	TRBJ2-3	-	TRBV4-1	CASGDQMGFTDSQYF	TGCGCCAGCGGGGACCAGATGGGATTTACAGATTCGCAGTATTTT
-	TRBJ2-3	-	TRBV20-1	CSARGEGWGTDTQYF	TGCAGTGCTAGGGGCGAAGGGTGGGGGACAGATACGCAGTATTTT
-	TRBJ2-3	-	TRBV11-1	CASSVMFLGDTQYF	TGTGCCAGCAGCGTAATGTTTCTCGGGGATACGCAGTATTTT
-	TRBJ1-6	many	TRBV4-2	CASSQDTDRLNSPLHF	TGTGCCAGCAGCCAAGATACGGACAGACTTAATTCACCCCTCCACTTT
-	TRBJ1-2	many	TRBV12-3/TRBV12-4	CASSASLYGYTF	TGTGCCAGCAGCGCATCCCTCTATGGCTACACCTTC
-	TRBJ2-3	-	TRBV19	CASTGRRDPDTQYF	TGTGCCAGTACTGGGAGGAGGGACCCAGATACGCAGTATTTT
-	TRBJ1-1	few	TRBV7-6	CASSLDGGAEAFF	TGTGCCAGCAGCTTGGACGGGGGGGCCGAAGCTTTCTTT
-	TRBJ2-7	few	TRBV12-3/TRBV12-4	CASRQGHSSYEQYF	TGTGCCAGCAGGCAGGGACATAGCTCCTACGAGCAGTACTTC
-	TRBJ2-7	-	TRBV28	CASSSPGTYSYEQYF	TGTGCCAGCAGTTCACCCGGTACGTACTCCTACGAGCAGTACTTC
-	TRBJ1-1	many	TRBV11-2	CASSPGTLNTEAFF	TGTGCCAGCAGCCCCGGGACATTGAACACTGAAGCTTTCTTT
TRBD1	TRBJ2-7	-	TRBV27	CASSGTGLDYEQYF	TGTGCCAGCTCCGGGACAGGTCTAGACTACGAGCAGTACTTC
-	TRBJ2-1	few	TRBV2	CASVSGEEFNEQFF	TGTGCCAGCGTTTCCGGGGAGGAGTTCAATGAGCAGTTCTTC
TRBD2	TRBJ2-3	-	TRBV19	CASSFRTSGTDTQYF	TGTGCCAGTAGTTTCCGGACTAGCGGCACAGATACGCAGTATTTT
-	TRBJ2-1	-	TRBV7-7	CASSPWGTLDNEQFF	TGTGCCAGCAGCCCGTGGGGGACCCTCGACAATGAGCAGTTCTTC
-	TRBJ2-7	-	TRBV7-9	CASTQGPSRTYEQYF	TGTGCCAGCACTCAGGGCCCCAGTCGTACCTACGAGCAGTACTTC
TRBD1	TRBJ2-6	-	TRBV20-1	CSASPPTGSPLSGANVLTF	TGCAGTGCCTCCCCCCCGACAGGGTCCCCCCTCTCTGGGGCCAACGTCCTGACTTTC
TRBD1	TRBJ1-2	few	TRBV2	CASTIQGGYGYTF	TGTGCCAGCACAATACAGGGGGGGTATGGCTACACCTTC
-	TRBJ2-1	-	TRBV3-1	CASKVGFGEQFF	TGTGCCAGCAAGGTTGGGTTCGGTGAGCAGTTCTTC
-	TRBJ1-5	-	TRBV19	CASSTGIVEPQHF	TGTGCCAGTAGTACAGGGATTGTAGAGCCCCAGCATTTT
-	TRBJ2-3	few	TRBV7-6	CASSSPARLDTQYF	TGTGCCAGCAGCTCACCGGCGAGGTTGGATACGCAGTATTTT
TRBD2	TRBJ2-7	-	TRBV19	CATTGTSDGEQYF	TGTGCCACCACAGGGACTAGCGACGGCGAGCAGTACTTC
TRBD2	TRBJ2-1	once	TRBV6-8	CASSPGTSDEQFF	TGTGCCAGCAGTCCCGGGACTAGCGACGAGCAGTTCTTC
TRBD1	TRBJ2-2	many	TRBV7-3	CASSRDRAGELFF	TGTGCCAGCAGTCGGGACAGGGCCGGGGAGCTGTTTTTT
-	TRBJ2-7	many	TRBV12-3/TRBV12-4	CASSLYGGDEQYF	TGTGCCAGCAGTCTCTACGGCGGGGACGAGCAGTACTTC
-	TRBJ1-1	few	TRBV30	CAWSVTANTEAFF	TGTGCCTGGAGTGTAACGGCGAACACTGAAGCTTTCTTT
TRBD1	TRBJ2-1	few	TRBV28	CASSSTMGQVLDEQFF	TGTGCCAGCAGTTCGACTATGGGACAGGTCTTGGATGAGCAGTTCTTC
-	TRBJ1-1	-	TRBV28	CASSLSFGDTEAFF	TGTGCCAGCAGTTTATCGTTCGGGGACACTGAAGCTTTCTTT
-	TRBJ2-4	-	TRBV14	CASSQSLAKNIQYF	TGTGCCAGCAGCCAATCCCTAGCCAAAAACATTCAGTACTTC
-	TRBJ2-1	-	TRBV12-3/TRBV12-4	CASSPSGASYNEQFF	TGTGCCAGCAGTCCCTCAGGGGCATCCTACAATGAGCAGTTCTTC
TRBD1	TRBJ2-7	few	TRBV6-1	CASSGQGAPEQYF	TGTGCCAGCAGCGGACAGGGGGCACCCGAGCAGTACTTC
-	TRBJ2-5	-	TRBV7-4	CASSLFGKHQETQYF	TGTGCCAGCAGCTTATTCGGGAAACACCAAGAGACCCAGTACTTC
-	TRBJ2-7	few	TRBV12-3/TRBV12-4	CASESPGGHEQYF	TGTGCCAGCGAATCCCCCGGGGGCCACGAGCAGTACTTC
-	TRBJ1-1	many	TRBV7-8	CASSMTPMNTEAFF	TGTGCCAGCAGCATGACCCCCATGAACACTGAAGCTTTCTTT
-	TRBJ2-7	-	TRBV28	CASGLEGTTYEQYF	TGTGCCAGCGGACTGGAAGGGACCACCTACGAGCAGTACTTC
-	TRBJ2-2	many	TRBV6-2/TRBV6-3	CASSWGAGELFF	TGTGCCAGCAGTTGGGGTGCCGGGGAGCTGTTTTTT
-	TRBJ2-1	-	TRBV6-6	CASSDGGSGYNEQFF	TGTGCCAGCAGTGACGGTGGGAGTGGATACAATGAGCAGTTCTTC
-	TRBJ2-7	few	TRBV7-6	CASSLDAGHYEQYF	TGTGCCAGCAGCTTAGATGCGGGGCACTACGAGCAGTACTTC
-	TRBJ2-7	few	TRBV12-3/TRBV12-4	CASSHPTRPYEQYF	TGTGCCAGCAGCCATCCGACTAGGCCCTACGAGCAGTACTTC
TRBD1	TRBJ2-5	few	TRBV12-3/TRBV12-4	CASCGQGRIRKYF	TGTGCCAGCTGCGGACAGGGCCGTATAAGGAAGTACTTC
TRBD1	TRBJ2-7	many	TRBV7-2	CASSLRTGYDEQYF	TGTGCCAGCAGCTTAAGGACAGGGTACGACGAGCAGTACTTC
-	TRBJ2-3	few	TRBV3-1	CASSQGWAGDTDTQYF	TGTGCCAGCAGCCAAGGATGGGCAGGGGACACAGATACGCAGTATTTT
-	TRBJ2-7	-	TRBV27	CASSFWTDRILYEQYF	TGTGCCAGCAGCTTTTGGACAGACCGTATTCTCTACGAGCAGTACTTC
-	TRBJ2-2	few	TRBV12-3/TRBV12-4	CASSPIYGGELFF	TGTGCCAGCAGCCCAATTTATGGCGGGGAGCTGTTTTTT
-	TRBJ1-1	-	TRBV7-9	CASSAGDGGTEAFF	TGTGCCAGCAGCGCCGGGGACGGAGGCACTGAAGCTTTCTTT
-	TRBJ2-1	few	TRBV7-6	CASSPPLGYEQFF	TGTGCCAGCAGCCCGCCCCTGGGGTATGAGCAGTTCTTC
-	TRBJ1-1	few	TRBV14	CASRKDSMNTEAFF	TGTGCCAGCAGAAAGGACAGTATGAACACTGAAGCTTTCTTT
-	TRBJ1-1	few	TRBV12-3/TRBV12-4	CASSGLNTEAFF	TGTGCCAGCAGTGGGCTGAACACTGAAGCTTTCTTT
TRBD1	TRBJ1-2	many	TRBV28	CASTSPPTGPYGYTF	TGTGCCAGCACCTCACCCCCGACAGGGCCCTATGGCTACACCTTC
-	TRBJ2-7	-	TRBV6-5	CASSPRWVDEQYF	TGTGCCAGCAGTCCGCGTTGGGTGGACGAGCAGTACTTC
-	TRBJ2-7	many	TRBV7-8	CASSLEVGGRVLEQYF	TGTGCCAGCAGCTTAGAGGTTGGTGGCAGGGTCCTCGAGCAGTACTTC
-	TRBJ1-3	many	TRBV7-6	CASSLGPGGVAGNTIYF	TGTGCCAGCAGCTTAGGACCCGGGGGTGTGGCTGGAAACACCATATATTTT
-	TRBJ2-7	-	TRBV7-8	CASSLGSGDEYEQYF	TGTGCCAGCAGCTTAGGGTCGGGGGACGAGTACGAGCAGTACTTC
TRBD1	TRBJ2-1	-	TRBV20-1	CSAPARDRGINEQFF	TGCAGTGCTCCCGCCCGGGACAGGGGGATCAATGAGCAGTTCTTC
TRBD2	TRBJ2-3	-	TRBV6-4	CASSESSGTSSDTQYF	TGTGCCAGCAGTGAGAGCAGCGGGACGTCCTCAGATACGCAGTATTTT